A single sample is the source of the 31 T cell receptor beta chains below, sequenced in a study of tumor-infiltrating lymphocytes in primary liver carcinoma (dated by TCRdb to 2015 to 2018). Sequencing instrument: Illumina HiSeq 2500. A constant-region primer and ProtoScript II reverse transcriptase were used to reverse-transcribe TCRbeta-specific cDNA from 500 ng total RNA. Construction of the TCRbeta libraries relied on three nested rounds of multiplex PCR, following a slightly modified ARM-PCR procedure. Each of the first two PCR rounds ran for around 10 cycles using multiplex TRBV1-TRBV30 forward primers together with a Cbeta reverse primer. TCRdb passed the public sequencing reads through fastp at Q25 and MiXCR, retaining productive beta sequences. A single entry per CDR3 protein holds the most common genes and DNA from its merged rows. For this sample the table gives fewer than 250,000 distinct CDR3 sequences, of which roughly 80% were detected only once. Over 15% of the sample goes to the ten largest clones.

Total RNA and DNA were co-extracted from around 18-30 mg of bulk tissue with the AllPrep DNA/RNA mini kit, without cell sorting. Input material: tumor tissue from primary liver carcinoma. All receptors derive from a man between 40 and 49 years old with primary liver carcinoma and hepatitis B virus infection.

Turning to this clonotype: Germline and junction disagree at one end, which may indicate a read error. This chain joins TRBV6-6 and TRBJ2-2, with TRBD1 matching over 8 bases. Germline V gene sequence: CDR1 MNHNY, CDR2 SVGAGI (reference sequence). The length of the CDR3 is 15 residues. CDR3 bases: TGTGCTAGCAGTTCCCTGACAGGGGTTTCCCGGGAGCTGTTTTTT. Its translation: CASSSLTGVSRELFF.

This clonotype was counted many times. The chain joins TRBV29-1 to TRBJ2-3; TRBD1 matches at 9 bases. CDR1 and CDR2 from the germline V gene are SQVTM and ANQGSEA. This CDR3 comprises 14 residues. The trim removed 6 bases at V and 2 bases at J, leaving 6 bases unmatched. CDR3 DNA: TGCAGCGTCGAAACAGGGGGCGTCACAGATACGCAGTATTTT. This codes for CSVETGGVTDTQYF.

CDR3 nucleotide sequence: TGTGCCAGCAGCGCGGGCGGGACTACTGAAGCTTTCTTT. Encoded protein: CASSAGGTTEAFF. This chain joins TRBV6-6 and TRBJ1-1; D is possibly TRBD1 (5 bases). The CDR3 runs 13 residues. V lost 6 bases, J lost 5 bases, and 13 bases lay in between. CDR1 and CDR2 (germline): MNHNY, SVGAGI (reference sequence).

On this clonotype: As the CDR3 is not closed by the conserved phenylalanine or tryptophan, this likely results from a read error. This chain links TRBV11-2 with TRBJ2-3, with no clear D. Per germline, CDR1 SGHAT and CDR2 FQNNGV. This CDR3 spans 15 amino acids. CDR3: CSSSLDSLGTDTQYS. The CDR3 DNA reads TGTTCCAGCAGCTTAGATTCTCTGGGTACAGATACGCAGTATTCT.

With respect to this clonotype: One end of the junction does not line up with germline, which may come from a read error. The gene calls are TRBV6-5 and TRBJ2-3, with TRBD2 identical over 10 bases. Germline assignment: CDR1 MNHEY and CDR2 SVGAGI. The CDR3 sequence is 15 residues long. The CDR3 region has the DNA TGTGCCAACAACCCAGGACTAGCGGCAACAGATATGCAGTATTTT. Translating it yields CANNPGLAATDMQYF.

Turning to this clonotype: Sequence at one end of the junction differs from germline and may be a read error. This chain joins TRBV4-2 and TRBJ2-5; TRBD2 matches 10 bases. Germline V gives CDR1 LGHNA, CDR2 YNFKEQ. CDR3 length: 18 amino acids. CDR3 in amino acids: CASSQGLRSGRALEIQYF. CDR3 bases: TGTGCGAGCAGCCAAGGCCTTCGCAGCGGGAGGGCCTTGGAGATCCAGTACTTC.

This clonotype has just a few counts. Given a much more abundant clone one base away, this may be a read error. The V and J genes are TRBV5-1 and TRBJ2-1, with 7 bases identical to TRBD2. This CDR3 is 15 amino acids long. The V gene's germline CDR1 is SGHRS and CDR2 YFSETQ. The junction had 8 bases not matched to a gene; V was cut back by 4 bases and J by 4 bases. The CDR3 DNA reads TGCGCCAGCAGCATGTCTGCGGGGGTATACAATGAGCAGTTCTTC. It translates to CASSMSAGVYNEQFF.

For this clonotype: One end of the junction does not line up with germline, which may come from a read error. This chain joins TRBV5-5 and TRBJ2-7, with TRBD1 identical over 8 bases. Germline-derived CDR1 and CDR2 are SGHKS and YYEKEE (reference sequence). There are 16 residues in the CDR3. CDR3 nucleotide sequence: TGTGCCAGCAGCTTCTTTGGGACAGGCATGATCTACGGGCAGTACTTC. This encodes CASSFFGTGMIYGQYF.

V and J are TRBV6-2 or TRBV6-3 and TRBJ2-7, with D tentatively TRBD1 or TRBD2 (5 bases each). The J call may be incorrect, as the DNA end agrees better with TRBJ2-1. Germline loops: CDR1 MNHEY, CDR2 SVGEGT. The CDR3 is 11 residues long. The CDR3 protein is CAGTAGYKQFF. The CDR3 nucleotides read TGTGCCGGGACGGCGGGCTACAAGCAGTTCTTC.

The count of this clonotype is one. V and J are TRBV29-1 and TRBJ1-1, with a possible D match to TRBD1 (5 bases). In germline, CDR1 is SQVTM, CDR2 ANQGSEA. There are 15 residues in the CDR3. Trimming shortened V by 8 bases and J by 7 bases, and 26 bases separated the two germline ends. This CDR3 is CSTSGGWAMSNEAFF. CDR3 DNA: TGCAGCACATCGGGGGGGTGGGCTATGAGCAATGAAGCTTTCTTT.

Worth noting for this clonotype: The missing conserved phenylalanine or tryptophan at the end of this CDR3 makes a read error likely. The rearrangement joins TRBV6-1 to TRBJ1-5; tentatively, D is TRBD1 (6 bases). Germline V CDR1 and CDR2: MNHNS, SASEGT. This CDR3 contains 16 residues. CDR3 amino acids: CASSTQGLTLNQPQHL. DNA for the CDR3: TGTGCTAGCAGTACGCAGGGGCTGACCCTAAATCAGCCCCAGCATTTA.

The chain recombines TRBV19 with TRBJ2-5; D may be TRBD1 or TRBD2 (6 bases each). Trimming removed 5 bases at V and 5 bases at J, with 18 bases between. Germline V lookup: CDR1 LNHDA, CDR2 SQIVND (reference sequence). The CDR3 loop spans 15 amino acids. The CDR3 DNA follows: TGTGCCAGTAGTGCTCCTTTTTTAGGGGGGGAGACCCAGTACTTC. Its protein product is CASSAPFLGGETQYF.

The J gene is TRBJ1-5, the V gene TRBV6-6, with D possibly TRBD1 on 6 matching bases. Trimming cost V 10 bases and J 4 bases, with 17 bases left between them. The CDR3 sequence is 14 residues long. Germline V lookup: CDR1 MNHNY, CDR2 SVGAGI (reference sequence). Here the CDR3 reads CAIIYLQGNQPQHF. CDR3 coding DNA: TGTGCCATCATTTACTTACAGGGAAATCAGCCCCAGCATTTT.

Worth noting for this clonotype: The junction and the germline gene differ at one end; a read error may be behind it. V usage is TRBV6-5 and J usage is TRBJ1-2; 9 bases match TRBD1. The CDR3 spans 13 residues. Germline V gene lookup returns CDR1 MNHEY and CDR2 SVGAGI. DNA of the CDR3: TGTTCCAGCAGCCCACAGGGGGCGGTCGGCTACGCCTTC. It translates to CSSSPQGAVGYAF.

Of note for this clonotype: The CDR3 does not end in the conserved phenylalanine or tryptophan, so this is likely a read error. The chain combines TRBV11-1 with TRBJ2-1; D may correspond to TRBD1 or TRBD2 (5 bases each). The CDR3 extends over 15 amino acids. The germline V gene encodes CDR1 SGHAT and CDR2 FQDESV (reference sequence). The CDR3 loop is CVSSFQGPMDNEQFL. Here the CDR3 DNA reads TGTGTCAGCAGCTTCCAGGGACCGATGGACAATGAGCAGTTCTTG.

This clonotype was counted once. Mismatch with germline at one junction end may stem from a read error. CDR3 region: CTWSKGDHPTEQFF. The CDR3 nucleotides read TGTACCTGGAGTAAGGGGGACCACCCTACTGAGCAGTTCTTC. The gene calls are TRBV30 and TRBJ2-1; a possible D gene is TRBD1 (6 bases). CDR1 is GTSNPN and CDR2 is SVGIG in the germline V gene (reference sequence). The CDR3 sequence is 14 residues long. Full variable domain (missing parts from reference TRBV30 and TRBJ2-1): SQTIHQWPATLVQPVGSPLSLECTVEGTSNPNLYWYRQAAGRGLQLLFYSVGIGQISSEVPQNLSASRPQDRQFILSSKKLLLSDSGFYLCTWSKGDHPTEQFFGPGTRLTVL.

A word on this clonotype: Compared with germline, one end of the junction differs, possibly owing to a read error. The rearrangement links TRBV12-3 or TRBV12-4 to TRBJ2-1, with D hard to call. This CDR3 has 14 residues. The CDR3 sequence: CASSLGSVDNVQFF. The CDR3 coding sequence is TGTGCAAGCAGTTTAGGCTCAGTTGACAATGTGCAGTTCTTC.

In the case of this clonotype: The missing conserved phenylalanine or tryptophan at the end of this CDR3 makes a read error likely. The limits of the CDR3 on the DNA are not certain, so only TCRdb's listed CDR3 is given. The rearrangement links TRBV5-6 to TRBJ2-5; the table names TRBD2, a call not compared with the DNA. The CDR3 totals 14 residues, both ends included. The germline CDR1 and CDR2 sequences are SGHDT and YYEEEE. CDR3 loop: CASSLEASHETQYS.

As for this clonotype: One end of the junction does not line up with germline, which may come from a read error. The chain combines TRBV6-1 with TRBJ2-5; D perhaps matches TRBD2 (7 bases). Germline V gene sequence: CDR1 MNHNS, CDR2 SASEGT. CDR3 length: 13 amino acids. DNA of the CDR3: TGTGCGAGCAGTGACGGGGGGCGAGGGATCCAGTACTTC. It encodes CASSDGGRGIQYF.

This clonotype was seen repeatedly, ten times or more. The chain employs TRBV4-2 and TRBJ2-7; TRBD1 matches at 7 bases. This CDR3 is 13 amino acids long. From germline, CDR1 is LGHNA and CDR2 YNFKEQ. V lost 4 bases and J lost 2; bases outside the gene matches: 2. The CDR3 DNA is TGTGCCAGCAGCCCGGGACAGACCTACGAGCAGTACTTC. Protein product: CASSPGQTYEQYF.

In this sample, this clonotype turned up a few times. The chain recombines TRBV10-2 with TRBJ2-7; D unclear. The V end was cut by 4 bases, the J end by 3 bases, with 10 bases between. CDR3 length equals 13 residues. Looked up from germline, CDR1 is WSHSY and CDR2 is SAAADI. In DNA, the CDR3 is TGCGCCAGCAGTGGTGCATTCTACTACGAGCAGTACTTC. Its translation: CASSGAFYYEQYF.

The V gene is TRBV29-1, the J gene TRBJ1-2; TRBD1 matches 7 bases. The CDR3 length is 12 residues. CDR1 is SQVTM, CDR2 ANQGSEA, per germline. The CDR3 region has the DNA TGCTTCGTCATGACAGGGAGGGAGGGCTACACCTTC. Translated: CFVMTGREGYTF. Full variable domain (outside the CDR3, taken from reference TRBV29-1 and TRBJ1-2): SAVISQKPSRDICQRGTSLTIQCQVDSQVTMMFWYRQQPGQSLTLIATANQGSEATYESGFVIDKFPISRPNLTFSTLTVSNMSPEDSSIYLCFVMTGREGYTFGSGTRLTVV.

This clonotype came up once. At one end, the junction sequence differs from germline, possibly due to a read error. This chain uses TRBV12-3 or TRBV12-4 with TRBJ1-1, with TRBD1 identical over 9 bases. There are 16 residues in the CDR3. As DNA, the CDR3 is TGTGCCAGCAGTTCCATCTTGGGACAGGGAAACACTGAATCTTTCTTT. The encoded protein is CASSSILGQGNTESFF.

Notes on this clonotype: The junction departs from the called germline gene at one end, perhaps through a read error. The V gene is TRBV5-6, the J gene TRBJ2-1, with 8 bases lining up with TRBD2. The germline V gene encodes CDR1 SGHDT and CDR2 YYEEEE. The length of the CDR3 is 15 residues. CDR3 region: CASSLKREYYNEEFF. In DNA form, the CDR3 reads TGTGCCAGCAGTTTGAAGCGGGAGTACTACAATGAGGAGTTCTTC.

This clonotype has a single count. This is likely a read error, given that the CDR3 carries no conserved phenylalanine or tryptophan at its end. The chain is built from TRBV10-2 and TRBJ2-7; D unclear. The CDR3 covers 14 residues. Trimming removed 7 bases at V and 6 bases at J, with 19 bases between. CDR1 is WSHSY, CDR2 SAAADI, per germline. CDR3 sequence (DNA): TGCGCCAGCATAGATAACTGGGGTCGACCCGAGCAGTACATC. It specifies CASIDNWGRPEQYI.

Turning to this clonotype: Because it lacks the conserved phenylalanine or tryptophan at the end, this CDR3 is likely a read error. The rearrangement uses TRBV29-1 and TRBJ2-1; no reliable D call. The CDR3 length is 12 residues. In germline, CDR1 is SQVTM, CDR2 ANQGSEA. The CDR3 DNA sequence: TGCAGCGTTGTTTGGGCTACCAATGTGCAGTTCTTA. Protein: CSVVWATNVQFL.

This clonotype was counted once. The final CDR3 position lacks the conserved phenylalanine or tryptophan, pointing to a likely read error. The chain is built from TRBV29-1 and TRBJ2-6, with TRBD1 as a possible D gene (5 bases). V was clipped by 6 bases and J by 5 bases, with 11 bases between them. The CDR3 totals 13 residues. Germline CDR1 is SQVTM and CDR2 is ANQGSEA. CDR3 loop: CSVAGLRANVLTI. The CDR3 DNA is TGCAGCGTAGCAGGGCTTCGGGCCAACGTCCTGACTATC.

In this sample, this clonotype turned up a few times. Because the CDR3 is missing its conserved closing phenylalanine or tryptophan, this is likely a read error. Here the CDR3 reads CSVENPLGTNTGELFS. The DNA for the CDR3 is TGCAGCGTTGAGAATCCCCTGGGGACCAACACCGGGGAGCTGTTTTCT. The chain combines TRBV29-1 with TRBJ2-2, with D possibly called TRBD1 or TRBD2 (5 bases each). Germline V gives CDR1 SQVTM, CDR2 ANQGSEA. The ends were cut back, 3 bases at V and 2 bases at J, with 16 bases in the middle. This CDR3 region has 16 residues.

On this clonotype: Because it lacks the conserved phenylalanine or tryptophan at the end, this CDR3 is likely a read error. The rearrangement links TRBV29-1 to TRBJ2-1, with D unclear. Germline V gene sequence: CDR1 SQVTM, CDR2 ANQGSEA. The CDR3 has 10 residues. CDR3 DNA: TGCGGCGTGAAGGTATACGAGCAGTTCATA. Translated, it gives CGVKVYEQFI.

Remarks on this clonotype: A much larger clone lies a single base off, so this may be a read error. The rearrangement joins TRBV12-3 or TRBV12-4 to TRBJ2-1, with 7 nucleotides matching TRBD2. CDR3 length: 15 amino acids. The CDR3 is CTSSFTGTTYNEQFF. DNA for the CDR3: TGTACCAGCAGTTTTACCGGGACTACCTACAATGAGCAGTTCTTC.

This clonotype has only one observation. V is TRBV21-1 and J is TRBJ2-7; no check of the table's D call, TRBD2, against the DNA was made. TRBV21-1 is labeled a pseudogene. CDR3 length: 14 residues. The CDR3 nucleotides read TGTGTCAGAACGGGACTAGCGGGATCGTACGAGCAGTACTTC. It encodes CVRTGLAGSYEQYF.